One TCR beta chain is described in this entry. This clone's antigen is unknown. Per-nucleotide qualities are absent, and no much larger clonotype sits a single base away. These data belong to a study of cytomegalovirus exposure and HLA in healthy donors (dated by TCRdb to between 2016 and 2019). About the investigation overall: In an earlier analysis of approximately 640 of the donors, around 300 Gb of sequence data and some 100 million unique TCR beta sequences from about 179 million T cells were reported. Class I and class II HLA loci were covered by the typing at four-digit resolution. The T cell repertoires of 666 subjects were profiled by immunosequencing and related to cytomegalovirus serostatus. An earlier analysis of fewer than 700 of the donors applied high-throughput TCR beta sequencing to assess whether each TCR beta V gene segment acted as functional or pseudogenic. A later analysis re-examined previously published TCR beta repertoires from roughly 650 donors and added high-resolution HLA genotyping to investigate patterns of TCR occurrence. An early release covering over 500 HLA-typed donors comprised roughly 300 gigabases of sequencing data and roughly 85 million unique TCR sequences. In addition to the first cohort of hundreds of subjects, a separate validation cohort of 130 or so different subjects was used. The study aimed to test whether signatures of past pathogen exposure could be identified by cataloging public T cell receptors. The genetic ancestry cluster associated with self-reported Caucasian donors included roughly 84% of the roughly 410 genotyped donors. Donor age, sex, ethnicity and CMV serostatus were compiled alongside the repertoire data. Four to six DR-DQ haplotypes were handled as single units for association and clustering, since linkage in the cohort was strong. Every repertoire in the discovery cohort had been generated on one and the same sequencing platform. In a later genetic analysis, genome-wide SNP genotypes for about three fifths of the 666 donors were used, and that subset was treated as a discovery cohort. In the later analysis, no new phenotypic data were used to find candidate immune exposures; instead, reliance was placed on TCR beta sequences and their occurrence across donors. Typing coverage varied by locus: roughly 620-640 donors for A, B, C, DRB1 and DQB1; some 520 for DQA1; some 610 for DPA1; roughly 450 for DPB1. Among almost 400 genotyped donors of the cohort, an average of about 240,000 unique TCR beta nucleotide sequences were sequenced per donor, roughly 20% of them non-productive. To predict cytomegalovirus infection status, the study brought together high-throughput TCR immunosequencing, statistical association of individual TCRs with disease status, and machine learning.

The study at large found these results: At a false discovery rate of 0.05, a later analysis linked 16,000 or so TCR beta sequences to specific HLA alleles. HLA typing was unavailable for some donors at each locus, so association tests used only the typed subset. When HLA alleles, especially DR and DQ, strongly co-occurred, attributing TCR associations to individual alleles was difficult. Cytomegalovirus status was reported to be diagnosed by the classifier with high specificity and sensitivity in both the original and validation cohorts. A later analysis found that most CMV-associated TCR beta chains appeared HLA-restricted, with HLA associations seemingly driven largely by CMV exposure. In a later analysis, HLA-associated TCR beta chains were found to be more clonally expanded and to have lower generation probabilities than equally common non-associated chains. Most TCR sequences were observed very rarely across donors, whereas some public TCRs were present in many individuals. V-gene and J-gene trimming of TCR beta chains was associated with a missense DCLRE1C variant in a later genetic analysis, and the association was replicated in an independent cohort. In an earlier analysis of around 600 of the donors, most TCR beta V segments were observed in productive rearrangements about 87% or about 30% of the time, broadly matching IMGT annotations. Presence/absence analyses assumed roughly uniform sequencing depth across donors, an assumption that may not hold. Only TCR beta chains were sequenced in this cohort, and the absence of alpha or paired-chain data limited detectable features. Correlated functional status among segregating V segments might be attributable to linkage disequilibrium, but an unknown experimental factor could not be ruled out. In vitro tests confirmed that a few of the cytomegalovirus-associated TCR beta chains recognize cytomegalovirus antigens. In a later genetic analysis, fewer N-insertions in productive TCRs were reported among donors in an Asian-associated ancestry cluster than the approximately 710-donor mean. The 87-base-pair reads could not distinguish some IMGT-functional V segments, including TRBV6-2 and TRBV6-3, so those segments were excluded. The authors suggested that the approach could potentially be generalized to other disease states and immunological phenotypes. In a later analysis, TCR association rates were found to vary across HLA loci, with the most associated TCRs seen for DRB1 alleles and the fewest for HLA-C alleles. Because counts were too low, seventeen rarely observed V segments, including chromosome 9 orphons, were excluded from the earlier analysis of roughly 580 of the donors. A further reported finding was that TCR beta sequences accurately predicted the HLA-A and HLA-B alleles for most subjects in the first cohort. According to a later analysis, parvovirus B19, influenza, CMV and Epstein-Barr virus appeared linked to several top co-occurrence clusters. A total of 150 to 200 TCR beta chains were listed by the study as associated with cytomegalovirus. The only immune exposure information available for the cohort was CMV serostatus. The sequencing pipeline was judged likely to have produced a cluster of highly shared sequence variants as a technical artifact.

The method behind the library was the immunoSEQ multiplex PCR assay. A mixture of 60 forward primers for TCR Vbeta segments and 13 reverse primers for TCR Jbeta segments was used in the multiplex PCR. Amplification of the CDR3 region of rearranged TCR beta genes was performed with a multiplex PCR assay on genomic DNA. The amplified TCR beta libraries were sequenced on the Illumina HiSeq System as 87-base-pair reads. The paper's data handling went like this. In a later analysis, tens of millions of unique TCR beta chains were counted across the 666 repertoires, and around 11 million of these chains were shared by at least two donors. Raw reads were error-corrected and collapsed into unique sequences with a nearest-neighbor algorithm that merged closely related sequences to remove PCR and sequencing errors. V, D and J gene segments were assigned by aligning CDR3 sequences to IMGT reference sequences. For a sequence to be retained, at least a six-nucleotide match to both a V gene segment and a J gene segment was required. Rearrangements were classified as productive when the CDR3 lacked stop codons and remained in frame with V and J, and all other rearrangements were classified as non-productive. CDR3 was defined by IMGT convention, running from the second conserved V-encoded cysteine to the conserved J-encoded phenylalanine. The earlier analysis of about 590 of the donors excluded sequences that lacked an unambiguous match to a single V gene segment. An earlier analysis of a few hundred of the donors classified V segments as functional when productive rearrangements were above 56.7% and as segregating when the standard deviation between donors was above 5%. A statistical classification framework was developed to diagnose cytomegalovirus status using the catalog of TCR beta chain sequences. In a later analysis, TCR nucleotide sequences were compared against IMGT/GENE-DB human TR gene sequences so that V and J genes could be assigned. The TCRdist pipeline was used in a later analysis to assign CDR3 sequences and most-parsimonious VDJ recombination scenarios. In a later analysis, every TCR beta chain was defined by the combination of its CDR3 amino acid sequence and its V-gene family, and reads without a unique V-gene family were dropped. To address suspected cross-contamination and a sequencing artifact, a later analysis removed approximately 590 highly shared, low-generation-probability nucleotide sequences. A later analysis calculated a clonal expansion index for each public chain from normalized within-repertoire ranks of inferred template counts. In a later analysis, generation probabilities were computed with a VDJ recombination model fitted to out-of-frame rearrangements, and the resulting probabilities were checked against IGoR. In a later analysis, TCR-TCR, TCR-HLA and TCR-CMV co-occurrence was scored with hypergeometric tests, and a repertoire-size bias correction was applied to TCR pairs. A later analysis estimated false discovery rates by permuting HLA or CMV assignments 20 times. In a later analysis, co-occurring TCRs were grouped using DBSCAN, and TCRdist sequence similarity was added for clustering within HLA-allele-positive subsets. For co-occurrence clustering, repertoires with fewer than 30,000 or more than 120,000 public chains were excluded, along with five repertoires with anomalous nucleotide sharing. Not all clones reach the TCRdb copy of this immuneACCESS table, which keeps in-frame sequences only. Checked studies attribute under half of the gap to unresolved V genes and leave the rest unexplained. Clone size and V and J calls were adopted from that table, with D and trimming inferred from the DNA. This sample gives about 140,000 clones in total; around 73% of them show up just once. The ten largest clones capture roughly 2.9% of the sample.

In total, over 600 healthy bone marrow donors made up the cohort. At the time of sampling, all cohort members were nominally healthy, though unrecorded immune exposures were likely present. The donor tested CMV seronegative, placing the donor among the roughly 340 seronegative members of the cohort. Every donor gave a peripheral blood sample, and the peripheral blood mononuclear cells from that sample were used for TCR beta sequencing. The Qiagen DNeasy Blood Extraction Kit was used to extract genomic DNA from the blood cell samples. Trimming takes 4 bases from V and 0 bases from J, and the germline ends sit 11 bases apart. Including the terminal cysteine and phenylalanine, the CDR3 comprises 14 residues. CDR3 DNA is the only sequence kept; it has 42 bases, read in frame from the first base. From a lookup of the germline V gene, CDR1 and CDR2 are SGDLS and YYNGEE.

The V and J segments used are TRBV9 and TRBJ2-7; the D segment cannot be called with confidence. The sample was PBMCs. The sequence was collected from a female donor in good health and CMV-seronegative. The CDR3 in this case is CASSKSGFSYEQYF. The DNA sequence reads TGTGCCAGCAGCAAGTCCGGGTTCTCCTACGAGCAGTACTTC.